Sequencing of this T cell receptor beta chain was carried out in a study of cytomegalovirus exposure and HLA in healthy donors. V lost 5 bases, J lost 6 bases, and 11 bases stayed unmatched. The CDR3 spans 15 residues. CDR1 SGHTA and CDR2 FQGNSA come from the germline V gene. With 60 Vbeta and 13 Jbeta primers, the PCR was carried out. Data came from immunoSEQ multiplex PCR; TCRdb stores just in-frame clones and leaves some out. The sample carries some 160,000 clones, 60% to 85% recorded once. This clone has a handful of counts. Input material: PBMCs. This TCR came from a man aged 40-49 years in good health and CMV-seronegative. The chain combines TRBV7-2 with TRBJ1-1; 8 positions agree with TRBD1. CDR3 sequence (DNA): TGTGCCAGCAGCCCCTTCCCGGACAGGGCCTCTGAAGCTTTCTTT. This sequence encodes CASSPFPDRASEAFF.